The rows below give T cell receptor beta chains drawn from one sample of a study of cytomegalovirus exposure and HLA in healthy donors. Libraries were prepared by immunoSEQ multiplex PCR; TCRdb keeps only in-frame clonotypes and omits some of them. Here the sample spans some 250,000 clones, 90% being singletons. Sequenced input: PBMCs. The receptors originated from a woman between 18 and 29 years old in good health and CMV-seronegative. The CDR3 runs from the conserved cysteine through the conserved F or W. A D gene is named only where the DNA matches it firmly. Clone size is stated in some rows and not others, as once, few, many or a class when expanded.

>TRBV30|TRBD1|-|TRBJ2-7
TGTGCCTGGAGTGTACTAGGGACAGGGGCTGGGGAGCAGTACTTC
CAWSVLGTGAGEQYF
>TRBV5-6|-|-|TRBJ2-2
TGTGCCAGCAGCTTAATGGAGTCCCAAGGGGAGCTGTTTTTT
CASSLMESQGELFF
>TRBV13|TRBD2|-|TRBJ2-5
TGTGCCAGCAGCCTTGGACTAGCGGGGGGGCTATCTCAAGAGACCCAGTACTTC
CASSLGLAGGLSQETQYF
>TRBV6-6|TRBD1|-|TRBJ1-2
TGTGCCAGCAGTGAGACAGGGGGCTTTAGCTATGGCTACACCTTC
CASSETGGFSYGYTF
>TRBV7-9|-|few|TRBJ2-7
TGTGCCAGCAGCACTTCCTACGAGCAGTACTTC
CASSTSYEQYF
>TRBV7-6|TRBD1|-|TRBJ2-2
TGTGCCAGCAGCACCGGGACAGGGGGCCTCACCGGGGAGCTGTTTTTT
CASSTGTGGLTGELFF
>TRBV6-6|-|-|TRBJ1-4
TGTGCCAGCAGTTTGGTTGGAATCGGGACTAATGAAAAACTGTTTTTT
CASSLVGIGTNEKLFF
>TRBV30|-|-|TRBJ1-2
TGTGCCTGGAGCCCATTGGGGGGGAACAACCACTATGGCTACACCTTC
CAWSPLGGNNHYGYTF
>TRBV18|-|-|TRBJ1-1
TGTGCCAGCTCACCCGGGGATACTGAAGCTTTCTTT
CASSPGDTEAFF
>TRBV2|-|few|TRBJ1-4
TGTGCCTGTAGCGGTTCGGTGGAAAAACTGTTTTTT
CACSGSVEKLFF
>TRBV6-1|-|few|TRBJ1-1
TGTGCCAGCAGTGAAGGGACAGAGAACACTGAAGCTTTCTTT
CASSEGTENTEAFF
>TRBV11-2|-|-|TRBJ1-1
TGTGCCAGCAGCGCCGCCCTAAACACTGAAGCTTTCTTT
CASSAALNTEAFF
>TRBV28|-|-|TRBJ2-7
TGTGCCAGCGGCTCACTCGGGACAATCTCCTACGAGCAGTACTTC
CASGSLGTISYEQYF
>TRBV5-6|TRBD2|-|TRBJ2-7
TGTGCCAGCAGCTTGGGCGGGGGAAGCTACGAGCAGTACTTC
CASSLGGGSYEQYF
>TRBV5-4|TRBD1|-|TRBJ1-1
TGTGCCAGCAGCCGGGACAGGGTGGGGTGGAACACTGAAGCTTTCTTT
CASSRDRVGWNTEAFF
>TRBV4-1|-|-|TRBJ2-3
TGCGCCAGCAGCCAAGGTGGGGGCCGCACAGATACGCAGTATTTT
CASSQGGGRTDTQYF
>TRBV5-1|TRBD2|-|TRBJ2-3
TGCGCCAGCAGCCCTTCCCCGTTACCGGGACTAGCGGGGAACACAGATACGCAGTATTTT
CASSPSPLPGLAGNTDTQYF
>TRBV5-8|TRBD2|-|TRBJ2-1
TGTGCCAGCAGCTCTTTGGGGAGGGGTATTGGAGGTCCAGATGAGCAGTTCTTC
CASSSLGRGIGGPDEQFF
>TRBV28|TRBD1|-|TRBJ1-5
TGTGCCAGCAGTTTATCACTCTGGACAGGGGGCGATCAGCCCCAGCATTTT
CASSLSLWTGGDQPQHF
>TRBV27|-|-|TRBJ1-4
TGTGCCAGCGGACAGAGGAGTTATTTTAATGAAAAACTGTTTTTT
CASGQRSYFNEKLFF
>TRBV7-8|-|-|TRBJ2-1
TGTGCCAGCAGCCCACGTAGAGCGGGTAGCTCCTACAATGAGCAGTTCTTC
CASSPRRAGSSYNEQFF
>TRBV7-9|TRBD2|-|TRBJ2-7
TGTGCCAGCAGCTTTAACCCCGGGGCTAGCGGGGGAACCTACGAGCAGTACTTC
CASSFNPGASGGTYEQYF
>TRBV7-6|TRBD1|-|TRBJ2-7
TGTGCCAGCAGCTTACTCCTGACAGGGGGCGACGAGCAGTACTTC
CASSLLLTGGDEQYF
>TRBV5-1|TRBD2|-|TRBJ2-3
TGCGCCAGCAGCTTCCTGGGACTAGCGGGGGGCACAGATACGCAGTATTTT
CASSFLGLAGGTDTQYF
>TRBV27|TRBD1|-|TRBJ2-3
TGTGCCAGCAGTCTCCACCGGGACAGGACTAGCACAGATACGCAGTATTTT
CASSLHRDRTSTDTQYF
>TRBV29-1|TRBD1|-|TRBJ1-5
TGCAGCGTTGCTGACAGGGAGGACAATCAGCCCCAGCATTTT
CSVADREDNQPQHF
>TRBV9|TRBD2|-|TRBJ2-7
TGTGCCAGCAGCGTAGGGTTCCGGGGGGGCTCCCACGAGCAGTACTTC
CASSVGFRGGSHEQYF
>TRBV5-1|-|-|TRBJ2-2
TGCGCCAGCAGCTTGGGCCCTTCGGGGGTGGAGCTGTTTTTT
CASSLGPSGVELFF
>TRBV18|-|-|TRBJ2-1
TGTGCCAGCTCAATTCGGGGAGGCGATGAGCAGTTCTTC
CASSIRGGDEQFF
>TRBV28|TRBD1|-|TRBJ1-2
TGTGCCAGCAGTTACCGGGACAGGGCACACTATGGCTACACCTTC
CASSYRDRAHYGYTF
>TRBV7-9|TRBD1|-|TRBJ2-5
TGTGCCAGCAGCACCCGGACAGGGAACCAAGAGACCCAGTACTTC
CASSTRTGNQETQYF
>TRBV6-4|-|-|TRBJ2-6
TGTGCCAGCAGTCTGCGGGGCTCTGGGGCCAACGTCCTGACTTTC
CASSLRGSGANVLTF
>TRBV29-1|-|-|TRBJ2-3
TGCAGCGTTCTCGCGGGGAAGGATACGCAGTATTTT
CSVLAGKDTQYF
>TRBV7-6|-|-|TRBJ1-1
TGTGCCAGCAGCCTGCAGGGGATATCACTCGGTGAAGCTTTCTTT
CASSLQGISLGEAFF
>TRBV29-1|TRBD1|once|TRBJ2-7
TGCAGCGGAGGGGACAGGGCGGAGCAGTACTTC
CSGGDRAEQYF
>TRBV29-1|-|-|TRBJ2-3
TGCAGCGTTGGAGAGAGGACAGTCAGCACAGATACGCAGTATTTT
CSVGERTVSTDTQYF
>TRBV28|-|-|TRBJ1-2
TGTGCCAGCAGTAGCCCATCTCGGGGGGCAACCAACTATGGCTACACCTTC
CASSSPSRGATNYGYTF
>TRBV19|TRBD1|few|TRBJ1-5
TGTGCCAGTAGTTGGGCAGGGGGAAGCAATCAGCCCCAGCATTTT
CASSWAGGSNQPQHF
>TRBV6-6|-|once|TRBJ2-5
TGTGCCACCACAGGGGGGGAAGAGACCCAGTACTTC
CATTGGEETQYF
>TRBV6-6|-|-|TRBJ2-7
TGTGCCAGCAGTTATTCTCGGGTCCCCTACGAGCAGTACTTC
CASSYSRVPYEQYF
>TRBV27|-|once|TRBJ2-7
TGTGCCAGCAGTTTACTAGGTGAGCAGTACTTC
CASSLLGEQYF
>TRBV25-1|-|-|TRBJ2-2
TGTGCCAGCAGTTTGGGGGGAACCGGGGAGCTGTTTTTT
CASSLGGTGELFF
>TRBV9|TRBD1|-|TRBJ2-5
TGTGCCAGCAGCGAGAGGGACAGGGTCGGCCAAGAGACCCAGTACTTC
CASSERDRVGQETQYF
>TRBV6-6|TRBD1|-|TRBJ1-1
TGTGCCAGCAGTTCTTTGACAGGGGGCCACACTGAAGCTTTCTTT
CASSSLTGGHTEAFF
>TRBV28|TRBD2|-|TRBJ2-3
TGTGCCAGCAGTTTATTCGGTCTAGCGGGGGACACAGATACGCAGTATTTT
CASSLFGLAGDTDTQYF
>TRBV4-1|TRBD1|-|TRBJ2-1
TGCGCCAGCAGTCCAGTGGGGCAGGGGGTCAATGAGCAGTTCTTC
CASSPVGQGVNEQFF
>TRBV7-9|-|few|TRBJ2-3
TGTGCCAGCAGCTTAAGACTGCGGGGAGTTCAAGATACGCAGTATTTT
CASSLRLRGVQDTQYF